This T cell receptor (beta chain) stems from a study of identical twins. General study findings and limits: Its conclusions, products of cross-sectional statistical analysis, did not come from following the same donors.

This CDR3 region has 13 residues. TCRdb used MiXCR to reprocess the 5' RACE reads, holding one entry per CDR3 protein. Here the sample spans approximately 500,000 distinct CDR3 sequences, roughly 15% being singletons. This clonotype was counted many times. Its antigen is currently unknown. The sample was also reused in another study, on yellow fever vaccine responses in identical twins.

The source is a woman under 30 in good health. Sequencing input: CD4+ T cells sorted from blood. The J gene is TRBJ2-5, the V gene TRBV21-1; the D call in the table, TRBD2, was not verified against the DNA. TRBV21-1 is shown as a pseudogene. The CDR3 is CASTQRVVETQYF. The DNA of the CDR3 is TGTGCCAGCACCCAGCGGGTAGTGGAGACCCAGTACTTC.